Below, 23 T cell receptor beta chains from the same sample are listed, as sequenced in a study of OX40 agonist ivuxolimab in advanced cancers. Assay used: immunoSEQ multiplex PCR; TCRdb lists only in-frame clones, some missing. Counted here are approximately 76,000 clones, approximately 85% occurring once; the ten biggest clones make up approximately 0.65%. Material: CD4+ or CD8+ T cells sorted from blood, obtained in a trial of the OX40 agonist ivuxolimab. Receptor source: an adult with an advanced solid tumor such as melanoma, head and neck, liver or kidney cancer.

Here the CDR3 DNA reads TGTGCCAGCAGTTTTCAGGGAGTTTTGGACGAGCAGTACTTC. The encoded protein is CASSFQGVLDEQYF. V is TRBV6-5 and J is TRBJ2-7; D possibly uses TRBD1 or TRBD2 (5 bases each). Per the germline V gene, CDR1 is MNHEY and CDR2 is SVGAGI. V shed 4 bases and J shed 5 bases, with 15 bases lying between them. This CDR3 contains 14 residues.

The chain is built from TRBV6-1 and TRBJ1-5; D gene uncertain. Germline V gene lookup returns CDR1 MNHNS and CDR2 SASEGT. Trimming cost V 6 bases and J 0 bases, with 6 bases left between them. This CDR3 region has 13 residues. CDR3 sequence reads: CASRVYSNQPQHF. DNA for the CDR3: TGTGCCAGCAGGGTTTATAGCAATCAGCCCCAGCATTTT.

The sample holds a few counts of this clone. V is TRBV7-2 and J is TRBJ2-1; no clear D. The CDR3 sequence is 14 residues long. In germline, CDR1 is SGHTA, CDR2 FQGNSA. V was trimmed by 5 bases and J by 3 bases, leaving 11 bases between them. The CDR3, as DNA: TGTGCCAGCAGCACCCGGGCTTTCTACAATGAGCAGTTCTTC. It encodes CASSTRAFYNEQFF. Full variable domain (remainder filled in from reference TRBV7-2 and TRBJ2-1): GAGVSQSPSNKVTEKGKDVELRCDPISGHTALYWYRQSLGQGLEFLIYFQGNSAPDKSGLPSDRFSAERTGGSVSTLTIQRTQQEDSAVYLCASSTRAFYNEQFFGPGTRLTVL.

The chain employs TRBV7-8 and TRBJ1-4, with D possibly being TRBD1 (6 bases). This CDR3 is built from 14 residues. Trimming cost V 3 bases and J 7 bases, with 12 bases left between them. Germline lookup yields CDR1 SGHVS and CDR2 FQNEAQ. CDR3 sequence reads: CASSFGRDIEKLFF. CDR3 coding DNA: TGTGCCAGCAGCTTCGGCAGGGACATTGAAAAACTGTTTTTT.

The chain recombines TRBV4-3 with TRBJ2-1, with D perhaps TRBD1 or TRBD2 (5 bases each). The V gene lost 5 bases and the J gene lost 5 bases, with 16 bases spanning the gap. Germline V gives CDR1 LGHNA, CDR2 YSLEER. This CDR3 spans 15 amino acids. CDR3 protein: CASSLNRDDHNEQFF. For the CDR3, the DNA is TGCGCCAGCAGCTTAAACCGGGACGATCACAATGAGCAGTTCTTC.

The chain combines TRBV19 with TRBJ1-2; a weak D match, TRBD1 (6 bases). This CDR3 spans 14 amino acids. Germline V lookup: CDR1 LNHDA, CDR2 SQIVND (reference sequence). Trimming took off 5 bases at V and 4 bases at J, with 14 bases between the two ends. The CDR3 loop reads CASSPLQGGYGYTF. CDR3 sequence (DNA): TGTGCCAGTAGTCCACTACAGGGAGGCTATGGCTACACCTTC.

The chain employs TRBV7-9 and TRBJ2-1; 10 nucleotides agree with TRBD2. The V segment lost 5 bases and the J segment 15 bases; nucleotides outside the gene matches: 16. Germline loops: CDR1 SEHNR, CDR2 FQNEAQ (reference sequence). The CDR3 extends over 15 amino acids. The CDR3 loop reads CASSAAERGGPYPFF. Here the CDR3 DNA reads TGTGCCAGCAGCGCGGCTGAGCGGGGGGGCCCCTATCCGTTCTTC.

The rearrangement uses TRBV9 and TRBJ1-1; perhaps TRBD1 as D (5 bases). This CDR3 is 14 amino acids long. Germline V CDR1 and CDR2: SGDLS, YYNGEE. V lost 0 bases and J 1 base, leaving 7 bases between the germline ends. CDR3 in amino acids: CASSVDQGNTEAFF. As DNA, the CDR3 is TGTGCCAGCAGCGTAGACCAGGGGAACACTGAAGCTTTCTTT.

The chain has TRBV7-9 and TRBJ1-2; no clear D gene. The germline gives CDR1 SEHNR, CDR2 FQNEAQ (reference sequence). V lost 3 bases to trimming and J lost 6 bases, with 11 bases between them. CDR3 size: 13 residues. In nucleotides, the CDR3 is TGTGCCAGCAGCTTGCCACTCGAGCATGGCTACACCTTC. Translation gives CASSLPLEHGYTF.

This chain links TRBV11-2 with TRBJ2-6; TRBD1 or TRBD2 may be the D gene (6 bases each). CDR1 SGHAT and CDR2 FQNNGV come from the germline V gene. The CDR3 has 16 residues. The V end lost 5 bases, the J end lost 2 bases, and 13 bases lay between the germline ends. Written as DNA, the CDR3 is TGTGCCAGCAGCAATAACGGGGGCGCTGGGGCCAACGTCCTGACTTTC. Protein sequence: CASSNNGGAGANVLTF. Full variable domain (rest looked up from reference TRBV11-2 and TRBJ2-6): EAGVAQSPRYKIIEKRQSVAFWCNPISGHATLYWYQQILGQGPKLLIQFQNNGVVDDSQLPKDRFSAERLKGVDSTLKIQPAKLEDSAVYLCASSNNGGAGANVLTFGAGSRLTVL.

Only one count was recorded for this clone. The chain has TRBV18 and TRBJ1-2; 8 bases line up with TRBD1. Trimming at V came to 4 bases and at J to 6 bases, leaving 1 base not matched to a gene. CDR3 length: 12 amino acids. In germline, CDR1 is KGHSH, CDR2 LQKENI. The CDR3 is CASSLGQDGYTF. As DNA, the CDR3 is TGTGCCAGCTCACTGGGACAGGATGGCTACACCTTC.

J is TRBJ1-1 and V is TRBV6-6; D is unresolved. The CDR3 is 14 amino acids. CDR1 is MNHNY, CDR2 SVGAGI, per germline (reference sequence). V lost 6 bases and J lost 1, with 12 bases in between. For the CDR3, the DNA is TGTGCCAGCAGCCGATCAGCGGCGAACACTGAAGCTTTCTTT. It is translated as CASSRSAANTEAFF.

The chain carries TRBV7-8 and TRBJ2-1, with D unresolved. Trimming stripped 5 bases from V and 8 bases from J, with 10 bases between. The CDR3 is 12 amino acids. Germline CDR1 reads SGHVS; CDR2 reads FQNEAQ. The CDR3 bases are TGTGCCAGCAGCCCGGAGTCGGATGAGCAGTTCTTC. This sequence encodes CASSPESDEQFF.

This sequence joins TRBV19 and TRBJ2-1; 8 bases agree with TRBD1. The V gene's germline CDR1 is LNHDA and CDR2 SQIVND (reference sequence). After removal of 7 bases from V and 1 base from J, the junction contained 6 bases not matched to a gene. This CDR3 comprises 15 residues. Here the CDR3 reads CASNPTGESYNEQFF. Here the CDR3 DNA reads TGTGCCAGTAATCCGACAGGGGAATCCTACAATGAGCAGTTCTTC.

J is TRBJ1-4 and V is TRBV5-1; D perhaps matches TRBD1 (6 bases). From germline, CDR1 is SGHRS and CDR2 YFSETQ. Deletions cut 0 bases from V and 7 bases from J, with 16 bases between. The CDR3 length is 16 residues. The chain's CDR3 is CASSLESFRGSEKLFF. The CDR3 nucleotides are TGCGCCAGCAGCTTGGAAAGTTTCAGGGGCAGTGAAAAACTGTTTTTT. Full variable domain (remainder filled in from reference TRBV5-1 and TRBJ1-4): KAGVTQTPRYLIKTRGQQVTLSCSPISGHRSVSWYQQTPGQGLQFLFEYFSETQRNKGNFPGRFSGRQFSNSRSEMNVSTLELGDSALYLCASSLESFRGSEKLFFGSGTQLSVL.

This clone was seen once. This chain links TRBV5-8 with TRBJ1-5; D is possibly TRBD1 (6 bases). V lost 6 bases and J 7 bases, leaving 14 bases between the germline ends. The CDR3 covers 13 residues. The V gene's germline CDR1 is SGHTS and CDR2 YDEGEE. CDR3: CASTFRGAQPQHF. The CDR3 DNA reads as TGTGCCAGCACCTTTCGGGGGGCGCAGCCCCAGCATTTT.

The chain couples TRBV4-1 to TRBJ2-7; 9 nucleotides agree with TRBD2. CDR1 is MGHRA, CDR2 YSYEKL, per germline. J gave up 3 bases and V 0 bases, and 6 bases lay outside the gene matches. The CDR3 covers 16 residues. The CDR3 nucleotides read TGCGCCAGCAGCCAAGATTTTGAGCGGGGGGACTACGAGCAGTACTTC. Residues: CASSQDFERGDYEQYF.

The rearrangement uses TRBV18 and TRBJ1-5; 7 bases are shared with TRBD1. The CDR3 runs to 14 residues. Per germline, CDR1 KGHSH and CDR2 LQKENI. V shed 5 bases and J 6 bases; nucleotides not matched to a gene: 7. CDR3 nucleotides: TGTGCCAGCTCAGGAACAGGGGAAGGTCAGCCCCAGCATTTT. This gives the protein CASSGTGEGQPQHF.

This chain links TRBV20-1 with TRBJ2-3; D gene uncertain. CDR1 is DFQATT, CDR2 SNEGSKA, per germline (reference sequence). The V gene lost 6 bases and the J gene lost 6 bases, with 10 bases spanning the gap. The CDR3 has 11 residues. CDR3 protein: CSASGSDTQYF. The CDR3 DNA sequence: TGCAGTGCCTCCGGCTCGGATACGCAGTATTTT.

This clone occurred once. At one end, the junction sequence differs from germline, possibly due to a read error. The rearrangement joins TRBV7-7 to TRBJ1-6, with D possibly being TRBD1 (5 bases). Germline V gives CDR1 SSHAT, CDR2 FNYEAQ (reference sequence). The CDR3 totals 16 residues. CDR3 coding DNA: TGTGCCAGCAGCTTAGCGTGGGGGGGACGTAATCCACCCCTCCACTTT. Protein: CASSLAWGGRNPPLHF.

V is TRBV27 and J is TRBJ1-2; TRBD1 matches 7 bases. Looked up from germline, CDR1 is MNHEY and CDR2 is SMNVEV (reference sequence). Losses at the gene ends were 7 bases for V and 3 bases for J; bases not matched to a gene: 8. CDR3 length: 14 residues. CDR3 region: CASTRYRGDYGYTF. The DNA for the CDR3 is TGTGCCAGCACCAGATACAGGGGCGACTATGGCTACACCTTC.

This sequence joins TRBV21-1 and TRBJ1-1; the table's TRBD1 call for D was not verified on the DNA. TRBV21-1 is deemed a pseudogene. This CDR3 is built from 13 residues. The CDR3 sequence is CASTSHRGSQAFF. CDR3 DNA sequence: TGTGCCAGCACCAGTCACAGGGGGTCCCAAGCTTTCTTT.

The CDR3 sequence is CASSSAGAGDTQYF. DNA for the CDR3: TGTGCCAGCAGCTCAGCGGGGGCGGGAGATACGCAGTATTTT. The rearrangement links TRBV13 to TRBJ2-3; 8 positions agree with TRBD2. The CDR3 has 14 amino acids. The trim removed 4 bases at V and 5 bases at J, leaving 5 bases unmatched. The germline gives CDR1 PRHDT, CDR2 FYEKMQ (reference sequence).